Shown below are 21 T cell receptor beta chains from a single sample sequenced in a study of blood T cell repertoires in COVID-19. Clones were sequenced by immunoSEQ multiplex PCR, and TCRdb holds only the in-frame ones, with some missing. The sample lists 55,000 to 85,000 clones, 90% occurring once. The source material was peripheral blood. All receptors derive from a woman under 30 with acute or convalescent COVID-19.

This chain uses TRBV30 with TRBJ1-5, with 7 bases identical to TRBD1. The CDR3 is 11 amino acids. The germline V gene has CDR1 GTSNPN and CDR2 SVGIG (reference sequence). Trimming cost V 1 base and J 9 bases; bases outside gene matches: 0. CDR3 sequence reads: CAWSAGGPQHF. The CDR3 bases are TGTGCCTGGAGTGCAGGGGGGCCCCAGCATTTT.

The CDR3 DNA follows: TGTGCCAGCAGTATAGGGGACAGCTCTAACTATGGCTACACCTTC. Protein sequence: CASSIGDSSNYGYTF. The gene calls are TRBV28 and TRBJ1-2, with 7 bases matching TRBD1. With V trimmed by 5 bases and J by 0 bases, 6 bases remained unmatched. CDR3 size: 15 residues. In germline, CDR1 is MDHEN, CDR2 SYDVKM.

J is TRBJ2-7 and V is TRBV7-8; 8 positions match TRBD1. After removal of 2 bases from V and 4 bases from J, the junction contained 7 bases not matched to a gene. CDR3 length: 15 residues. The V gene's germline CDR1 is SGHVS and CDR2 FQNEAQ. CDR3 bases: TGTGCCAGCAGCTTACCCGGGACAGGTCATTACGAGCAGTACTTC. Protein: CASSLPGTGHYEQYF.

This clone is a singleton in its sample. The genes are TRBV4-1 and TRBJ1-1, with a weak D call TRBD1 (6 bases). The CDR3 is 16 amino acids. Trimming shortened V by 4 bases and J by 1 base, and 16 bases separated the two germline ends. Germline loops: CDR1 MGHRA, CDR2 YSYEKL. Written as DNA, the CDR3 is TGCGCCAGCAGCCCTCTACCGGGACAAACGAACACTGAAGCTTTCTTT. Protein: CASSPLPGQTNTEAFF.

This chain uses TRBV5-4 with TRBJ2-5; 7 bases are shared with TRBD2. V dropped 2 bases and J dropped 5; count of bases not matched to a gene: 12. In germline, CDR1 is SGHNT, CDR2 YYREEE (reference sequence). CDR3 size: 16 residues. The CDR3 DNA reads TGTGCCAGCAGCTTAGTTTCGCCTAGCGGACGGGAGACCCAGTACTTC. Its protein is CASSLVSPSGRETQYF.

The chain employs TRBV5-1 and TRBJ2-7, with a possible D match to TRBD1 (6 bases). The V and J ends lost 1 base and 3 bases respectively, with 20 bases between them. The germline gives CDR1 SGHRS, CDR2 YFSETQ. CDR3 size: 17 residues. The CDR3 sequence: CASSLTPAGDTIYEQYF. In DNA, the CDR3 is TGCGCCAGCAGCTTGACTCCTGCTGGGGACACTATCTACGAGCAGTACTTC.

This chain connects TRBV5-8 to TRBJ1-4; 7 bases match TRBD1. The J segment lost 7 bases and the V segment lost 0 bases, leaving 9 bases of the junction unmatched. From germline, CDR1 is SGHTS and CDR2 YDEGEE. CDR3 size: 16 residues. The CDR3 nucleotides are TGTGCCAGCAGCTTGGGATCCCAGCCAGGGGGTGAAAAACTGTTTTTT. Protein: CASSLGSQPGGEKLFF.

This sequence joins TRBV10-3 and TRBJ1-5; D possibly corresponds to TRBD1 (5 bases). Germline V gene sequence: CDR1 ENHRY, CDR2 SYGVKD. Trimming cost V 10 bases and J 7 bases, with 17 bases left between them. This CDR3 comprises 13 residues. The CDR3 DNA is TGTGCCACAGAGCAGGGTCCCGGGCAGCCCCAGCATTTT. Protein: CATEQGPGQPQHF.

Here the CDR3 reads CASKTGTGRPGANVLTF. CDR3 bases: TGTGCCAGCAAAACCGGGACAGGCCGACCTGGGGCCAACGTCCTGACTTTC. This chain uses TRBV28 with TRBJ2-6; 8 positions match TRBD1. Germline-derived CDR1 and CDR2 are MDHEN and SYDVKM. The CDR3 extends over 17 amino acids. V was clipped by 7 bases and J by 2 bases; unmatched bases: 10.

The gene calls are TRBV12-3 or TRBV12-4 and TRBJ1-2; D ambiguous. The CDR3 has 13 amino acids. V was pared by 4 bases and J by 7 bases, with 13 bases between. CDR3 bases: TGTGCCAGCAGTTCGGGTTTAGGGAGTGGCTACACCTTC. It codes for CASSSGLGSGYTF.

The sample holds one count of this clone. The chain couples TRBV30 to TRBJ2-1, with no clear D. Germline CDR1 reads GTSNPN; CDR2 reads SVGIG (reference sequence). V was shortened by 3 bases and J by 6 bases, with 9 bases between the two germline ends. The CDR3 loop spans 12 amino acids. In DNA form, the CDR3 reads TGTGCCTGGAGAAGGCGGTTCAATGAGCAGTTCTTC. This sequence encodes CAWRRRFNEQFF.

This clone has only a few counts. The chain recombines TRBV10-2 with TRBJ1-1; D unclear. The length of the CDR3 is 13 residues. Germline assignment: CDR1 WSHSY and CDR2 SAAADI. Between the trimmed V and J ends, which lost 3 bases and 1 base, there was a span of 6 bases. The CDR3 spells CASSESENTEAFF. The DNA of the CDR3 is TGCGCCAGCAGTGAAAGCGAGAACACTGAAGCTTTCTTT.

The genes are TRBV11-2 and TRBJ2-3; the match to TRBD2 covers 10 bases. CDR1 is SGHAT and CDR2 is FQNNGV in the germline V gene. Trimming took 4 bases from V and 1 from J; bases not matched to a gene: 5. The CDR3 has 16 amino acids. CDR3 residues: CASSSGLAEGTDTQYF. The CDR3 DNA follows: TGTGCCAGCAGCTCCGGACTAGCGGAAGGCACAGATACGCAGTATTTT.

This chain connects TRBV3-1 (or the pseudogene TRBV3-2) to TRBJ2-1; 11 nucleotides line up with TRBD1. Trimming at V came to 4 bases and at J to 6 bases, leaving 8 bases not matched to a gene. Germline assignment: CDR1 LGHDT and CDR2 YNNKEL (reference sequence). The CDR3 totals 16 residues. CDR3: CASSPIWGTGGNEQFF. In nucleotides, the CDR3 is TGTGCCAGCAGCCCCATATGGGGGACAGGGGGCAATGAGCAGTTCTTC.

The DNA for the CDR3 is TGTGCCAGCAGTCGGGACTCCCGCTACACTGAAGCTTTCTTT. Translating it yields CASSRDSRYTEAFF. V usage is TRBV3-1 (or the pseudogene TRBV3-2) and J usage is TRBJ1-1, with D perhaps matching TRBD1 (5 bases). The CDR3 runs 14 residues. Germline V gives CDR1 LGHDT, CDR2 YNNKEL (reference sequence). Trimming removed 6 bases from V and 3 bases from J, with 14 bases in between.

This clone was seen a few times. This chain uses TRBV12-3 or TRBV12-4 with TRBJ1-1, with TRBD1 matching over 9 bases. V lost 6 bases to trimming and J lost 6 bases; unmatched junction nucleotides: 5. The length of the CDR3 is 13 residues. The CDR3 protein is CASREQGAAEAFF. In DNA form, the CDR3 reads TGTGCCAGCAGAGAACAGGGGGCAGCTGAAGCTTTCTTT.

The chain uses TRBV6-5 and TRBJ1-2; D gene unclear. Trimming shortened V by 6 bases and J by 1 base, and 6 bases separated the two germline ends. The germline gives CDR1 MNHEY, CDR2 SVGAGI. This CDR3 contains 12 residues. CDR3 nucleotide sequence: TGTGCCAGCAGGGAGAATAACTATGGCTACACCTTC. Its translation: CASRENNYGYTF.

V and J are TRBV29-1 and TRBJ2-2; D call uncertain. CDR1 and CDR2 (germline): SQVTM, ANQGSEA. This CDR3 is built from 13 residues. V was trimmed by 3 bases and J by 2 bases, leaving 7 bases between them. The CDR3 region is CSVDTSNTGELFF. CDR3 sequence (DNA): TGCAGCGTTGACACTTCAAACACCGGGGAGCTGTTTTTT.

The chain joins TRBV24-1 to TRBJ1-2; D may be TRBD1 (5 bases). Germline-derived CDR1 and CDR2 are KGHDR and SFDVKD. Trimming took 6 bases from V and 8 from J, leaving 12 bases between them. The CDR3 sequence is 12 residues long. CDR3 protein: CATSSRVGGYTF. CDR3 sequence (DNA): TGTGCCACCAGTAGCAGGGTAGGGGGCTACACCTTC.

The CDR3 reads CASSLRDRDLSGANVLTF. The CDR3 DNA sequence: TGTGCCAGCAGCTTAAGGGACAGGGACCTCTCTGGGGCCAACGTCCTGACTTTC. The chain couples TRBV7-9 to TRBJ2-6; 9 nucleotides align to TRBD1. Unmatched junction bases numbered 5, after V lost 2 bases and J lost 0 bases. This CDR3 has 18 residues. From germline, CDR1 is SEHNR and CDR2 FQNEAQ (reference sequence).

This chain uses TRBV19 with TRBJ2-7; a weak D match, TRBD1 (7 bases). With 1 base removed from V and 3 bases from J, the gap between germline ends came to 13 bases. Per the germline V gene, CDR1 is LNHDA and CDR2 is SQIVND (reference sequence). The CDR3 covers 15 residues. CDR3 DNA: TGTGCCAGTAGTATAGTCGGAGGGGGCTACTACGAGCAGTACTTC. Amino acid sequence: CASSIVGGGYYEQYF.